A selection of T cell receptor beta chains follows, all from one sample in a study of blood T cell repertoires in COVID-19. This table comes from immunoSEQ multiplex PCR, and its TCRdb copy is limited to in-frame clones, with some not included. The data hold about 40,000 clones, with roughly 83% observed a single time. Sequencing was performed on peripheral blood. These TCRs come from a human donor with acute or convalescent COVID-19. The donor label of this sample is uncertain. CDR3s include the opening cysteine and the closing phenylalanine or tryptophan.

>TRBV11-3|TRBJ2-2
CASSSYRGRELFF
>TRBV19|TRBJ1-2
CASRPGQIYGYTF
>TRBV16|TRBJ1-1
CASSRNRGWNTEAFF
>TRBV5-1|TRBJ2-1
CASSPLDRGNLNEQFF
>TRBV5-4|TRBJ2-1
CASSFDSHNEQFF
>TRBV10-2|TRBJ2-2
CASRGQGNGELFF
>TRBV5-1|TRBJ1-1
CASSAGDTLGTEAFF
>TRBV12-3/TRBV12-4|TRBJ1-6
CASRSYNSPLHF
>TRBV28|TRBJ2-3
CASRFSGGAADTQYF
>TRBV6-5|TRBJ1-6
CASSYTRGRGNSPLHF
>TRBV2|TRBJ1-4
CASSEYGGANEKLFF
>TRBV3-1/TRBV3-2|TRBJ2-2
CASSQGQGAITGELFF
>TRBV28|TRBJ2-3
CASRDSGVGTDTQYF
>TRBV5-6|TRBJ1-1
CASSSTVNTEAFF
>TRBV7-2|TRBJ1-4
CASSLAGGTEKLFF
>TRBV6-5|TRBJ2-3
CASSQGRDTDTQYF
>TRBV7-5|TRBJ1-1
CARSLRTANMNTEAFF
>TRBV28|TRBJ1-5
CASRRTGIHSNQPQHF
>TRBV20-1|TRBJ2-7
CSASQAASSYEQYF
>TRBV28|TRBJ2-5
CASSLRTSGSKETQYF
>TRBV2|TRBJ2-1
CASHEDQGTMNEQFF
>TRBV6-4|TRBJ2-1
CASSRLAGAARGYNEQFF
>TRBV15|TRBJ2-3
CATSFPGQATDTQYF
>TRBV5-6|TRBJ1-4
CASSSDRGSPNEKLFF
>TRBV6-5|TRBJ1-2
CASNRGVYGYTF
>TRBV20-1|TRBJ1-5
CSASTFPGQGSHKHF
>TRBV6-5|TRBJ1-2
CASSYGGGQVSGYTF
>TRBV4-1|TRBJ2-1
CASSQDFSFPLLTGKINEQFF
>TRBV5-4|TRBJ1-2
CASSPQGAQGYTF
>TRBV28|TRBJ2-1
CASSFILRGSGSEQFF
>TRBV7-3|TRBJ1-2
CASSSDGGDYGYTF
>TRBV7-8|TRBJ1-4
CASSKSGTSLGGEKLFF
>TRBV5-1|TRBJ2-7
CASSPRSDSYEQYF
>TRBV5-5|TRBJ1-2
CASSFGDREYGYTF
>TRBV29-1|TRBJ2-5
CSVEEGPGHLQETQYF
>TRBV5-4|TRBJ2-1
CASSLIDEQFF
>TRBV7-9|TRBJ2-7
CASSSVPGQALSYEQYF
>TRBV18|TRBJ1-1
CASSPTGGTEAFF
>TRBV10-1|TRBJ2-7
CASRGTSPILRDEQYF
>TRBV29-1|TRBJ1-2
CSVVRQGYGYTF
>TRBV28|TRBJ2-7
CASGTQDYEQYF
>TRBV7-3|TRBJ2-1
CASSLGGASGSYNEQFF
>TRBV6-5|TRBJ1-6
CATIERSNSPLHF
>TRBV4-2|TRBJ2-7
CASSQQLQSQGYYEQYF
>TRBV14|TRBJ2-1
CASSQDLSGSSYNEQFF
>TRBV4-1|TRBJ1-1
CASSQAGGALKAFF
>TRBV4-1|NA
CASSRSGTISYEQYF
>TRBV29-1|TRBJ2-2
CSVETTGFGELFF
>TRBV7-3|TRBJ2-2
CASSPLGQRTGELFF
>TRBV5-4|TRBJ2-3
CASSLESSDTQYF
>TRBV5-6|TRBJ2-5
CASSSWDSPRAQYF
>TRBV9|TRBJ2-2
CASSVTGANTGELFF
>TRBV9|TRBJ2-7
CASSVASQSGAYEQYF